One and the same sample provided the 22 T cell receptor beta chains below, sequenced in a study of blood T cell repertoires in COVID-19. Sequenced by immunoSEQ multiplex PCR; TCRdb stores in-frame clones only, minus some. The table has roughly 55,000 clones, approximately 80% seen once. Sequences were obtained from peripheral blood. The receptors come from a human donor with active or convalescent COVID-19. The donor label of this sample is uncertain.

The rearrangement joins TRBV19 to TRBJ1-2, with TRBD1 as a possible D gene (5 bases). There are 14 residues in the CDR3. From germline, CDR1 is LNHDA and CDR2 SQIVND (reference sequence). V lost 7 bases and J 6 bases, leaving 18 bases between the germline ends. CDR3 amino acids: CASTTRQPTHGYTF. As DNA, the CDR3 is TGTGCCAGTACCACCCGACAGCCGACCCATGGCTACACCTTC.

This clone was observed a few times. V and J are TRBV3-1 (or the pseudogene TRBV3-2) and TRBJ1-1; D remains ambiguous. V was shortened by 0 bases and J by 8 bases, with 10 bases between the two germline ends. The CDR3 totals 13 residues. Germline V CDR1 and CDR2: LGHDT, YNNKEL (reference sequence). CDR3 sequence reads: CASSQDSGGEAFF. CDR3 DNA: TGTGCCAGCAGCCAAGATTCGGGAGGGGAAGCTTTCTTT.

The chain combines TRBV7-2 with TRBJ1-5; 7 bases align to TRBD1. The CDR3 length is 15 residues. The germline V gene has CDR1 SGHTA and CDR2 FQGNSA. After removal of 2 bases from V and 6 bases from J, the junction contained 7 bases not matched to a gene. DNA for the CDR3: TGTGCCAGCAGCTTATCAGGGGGATTGGGTCAGCCCCAGCATTTT. This codes for CASSLSGGLGQPQHF. The complete variable domain, with remaining parts taken from reference TRBV7-2 and TRBJ1-5, reads GAGVSQSPSNKVTEKGKDVELRCDPISGHTALYWYRQSLGQGLEFLIYFQGNSAPDKSGLPSDRFSAERTGGSVSTLTIQRTQQEDSAVYLCASSLSGGLGQPQHFGDGTRLSIL.

This clone was found once. The chain is built from TRBV30 and TRBJ1-2; tentative D call: TRBD1 (5 bases). Germline loops: CDR1 GTSNPN, CDR2 SVGIG (reference sequence). The CDR3 extends over 12 amino acids. The V end lost 6 bases, the J end lost 8 bases, and 16 bases lay between the germline ends. The CDR3 DNA follows: TGTGCCTGCGTGACTGGGGCGTGGGGCTACACCTTC. Translation gives CACVTGAWGYTF.

The chain carries TRBV2 and TRBJ2-7, with a tentative D call TRBD1 (5 bases). Trimming cost V 6 bases and J 2 bases, with 14 bases left between them. The germline CDR1 and CDR2 sequences are SNHLY and FYNNEI. The length of the CDR3 is 14 residues. The DNA for the CDR3 is TGTGCCAGCAGGGAACGACAGAGGCCCTACGAGCAGTACTTC. Residues: CASRERQRPYEQYF.

The rearrangement links TRBV5-4 to TRBJ2-1, with D possibly matching TRBD2 (6 bases). The V and J ends lost 5 bases and 3 bases respectively, with 12 bases between them. Germline V gene sequence: CDR1 SGHNT, CDR2 YYREEE (reference sequence). The CDR3 loop spans 14 amino acids. The chain's CDR3 is CASSQGGVYNEQFF. DNA of the CDR3: TGTGCCAGCAGTCAAGGAGGGGTCTACAATGAGCAGTTCTTC.

This chain connects TRBV9 to TRBJ2-1, with 8 bases that match TRBD2. Germline lookup yields CDR1 SGDLS and CDR2 YYNGEE. V was pared by 3 bases and J by 2 bases, with 4 bases of the junction left unmatched. This CDR3 comprises 15 residues. The CDR3 region has the DNA TGTGCCAGCAGCGCCGCGGGAGGAGCCTACAATGAGCAGTTCTTC. Its protein product is CASSAAGGAYNEQFF.

The V gene is TRBV19, the J gene TRBJ2-7; TRBD2 is a possible D gene (5 bases). The CDR3 is 13 residues long. CDR1 LNHDA and CDR2 SQIVND come from the germline V gene (reference sequence). V dropped 6 bases and J dropped 0 bases, with 9 bases sitting between them. The CDR3 nucleotides are TGTGCCAGTAGCGGGAAAAGCTCCTACGAGCAGTACTTC. It encodes CASSGKSSYEQYF.

The chain combines TRBV19 with TRBJ1-3; tentatively, D is TRBD1 (5 bases). Germline V lookup: CDR1 LNHDA, CDR2 SQIVND (reference sequence). Trimming left V 4 bases short and J 0 bases short, with 13 bases between. The CDR3 is 16 residues long. The CDR3 loop reads CASSTRQFLSGNTIYF. The DNA for the CDR3 is TGTGCCAGTAGTACGAGACAGTTCCTCTCTGGAAACACCATATATTTT.

The V call is TRBV29-1, the J call TRBJ2-5; TRBD1 agrees at 7 bases. CDR1 SQVTM and CDR2 ANQGSEA come from the germline V gene. This CDR3 contains 14 residues. Germline trimming cut 3 bases from V and 4 bases from J; bases unmatched to any gene: 8. The CDR3 coding sequence is TGCAGCGTTGAGCCCGGGACAGTGAGAGAGACCCAGTACTTC. Protein sequence: CSVEPGTVRETQYF.

This rearrangement joins TRBV7-8 to TRBJ1-1; D may be TRBD1 (6 bases). V was trimmed by 5 bases and J by 0 bases, leaving 13 bases between them. This CDR3 contains 15 residues. Germline V gene data show CDR1 as SGHVS and CDR2 as FQNEAQ. This chain's CDR3 is CASSPRGRVNTEAFF. The CDR3 nucleotides read TGTGCCAGCAGCCCGCGGGGGCGGGTGAACACTGAAGCTTTCTTT. The full variable domain, with the rest looked up from reference TRBV7-8 and TRBJ1-1, is GAGVSQSPRYKVAKRGQDVALRCDPISGHVSLFWYQQALGQGPEFLTYFQNEAQLDKSGLPSDRFFAERPEGSVSTLKIQRTQQEDSAVYLCASSPRGRVNTEAFFGQGTRLTVV.

This clone was picked up one time. V usage is TRBV27 and J usage is TRBJ2-7, with 12 bases lining up with TRBD1. CDR1 is MNHEY, CDR2 SMNVEV, per germline (reference sequence). This CDR3 spans 17 amino acids. With V trimmed by 7 bases and J by 2 bases, 12 bases remained unmatched. The CDR3 region has the DNA TGTGCCAGCAACAAGGGACAGGGGGCCCTCTCCCCCTACGAGCAGTACTTC. Protein product: CASNKGQGALSPYEQYF.

This clone occurred a few times. This sequence joins TRBV9 and TRBJ2-1, with 16 positions matching TRBD2. V gave up 3 bases and J gave up 1 base; unmatched junction bases: 7. Germline V lookup: CDR1 SGDLS, CDR2 YYNGEE. This CDR3 is built from 19 residues. The CDR3 DNA follows: TGTGCCAGCAGCGCTACCGGGACTAGCGGGAGGGGATCCTACAATGAGCAGTTCTTC. It yields the protein CASSATGTSGRGSYNEQFF. Full variable domain (rest looked up from reference TRBV9 and TRBJ2-1): DSGVTQTPKHLITATGQRVTLRCSPRSGDLSVYWYQQSLDQGLQFLIQYYNGEERAKGNILERFSAQQFPDLHSELNLSSLELGDSALYFCASSATGTSGRGSYNEQFFGPGTRLTVL.

This chain links TRBV30 with TRBJ1-2; TRBD1 agrees at 11 bases. Germline-derived CDR1 and CDR2 are GTSNPN and SVGIG (reference sequence). This CDR3 is 15 amino acids long. The V segment lost 3 bases and the J segment 4 bases; nucleotides outside the gene matches: 7. The CDR3 sequence is CAWSPGQGARYGYTF. The CDR3 DNA sequence: TGTGCCTGGAGCCCAGGACAGGGGGCGCGCTATGGCTACACCTTC.

The chain recombines TRBV5-6 with TRBJ1-1; tentative D call: TRBD1 (6 bases). From germline, CDR1 is SGHDT and CDR2 YYEEEE. V was trimmed by 1 base and J by 5 bases, leaving 12 bases between them. This CDR3 is 14 amino acids long. This CDR3 reads CASSLLGARTEAFF. CDR3 DNA sequence: TGTGCCAGCAGCTTGTTGGGGGCGCGGACTGAAGCTTTCTTT. The whole variable domain, filled in from reference TRBV5-6 and TRBJ1-1, reads DAGVTQSPTHLIKTRGQQVTLRCSPKSGHDTVSWYQQALGQGPQFIFQYYEEEERQRGNFPDRFSGHQFPNYSSELNVNALLLGDSALYLCASSLLGARTEAFFGQGTRLTVV.

This rearrangement joins TRBV11-3 to TRBJ2-7; 12 nucleotides match TRBD1. Trimming took 5 bases from V and 1 from J; bases not matched to a gene: 3. This CDR3 has 15 residues. The germline CDR1 and CDR2 sequences are SGHNT and YENEEA. CDR3 coding DNA: TGTGCCAGCAGCCCGGGACAGGGGGCTTCCTACGAGCAGTACTTC. Protein sequence: CASSPGQGASYEQYF.

This chain uses TRBV6-5 with TRBJ1-1, with 8 bases matching TRBD1. The CDR3 is 14 amino acids. The V gene end was trimmed by 4 bases and the J gene end by 4 bases; junction bases not matched to a gene: 5. CDR1 and CDR2 from the germline V gene are MNHEY and SVGAGI. The CDR3 spells CASSSPGGGTEAFF. CDR3 coding DNA: TGTGCCAGCAGTTCTCCAGGGGGCGGCACTGAAGCTTTCTTT.

The chain is built from TRBV18 and TRBJ2-7; possible D gene TRBD1, 7 bases. CDR3 length equals 13 residues. Trimming left V 10 bases short and J 6 bases short, with 19 bases between. Germline values: CDR1 KGHSH, CDR2 LQKENI. CDR3 amino acids: CATDPGGGSEQYF. In DNA form, the CDR3 reads TGTGCCACCGACCCAGGGGGAGGTTCCGAGCAGTACTTC.

This clone was detected only a few times. This chain links TRBV6-2 or TRBV6-3 with TRBJ1-2; 10 bases fit TRBD1. The J segment lost 6 bases and the V segment lost 2 bases, leaving 3 bases of the junction unmatched. The germline V gene encodes CDR1 MNHEY and CDR2 SVGEGT. This CDR3 has 14 residues. CDR3 sequence (DNA): TGTGCCAGCAGTTACGGAGGGACAGGGGATGGCTACACCTTC. Protein: CASSYGGTGDGYTF.

Comments on this clone: At the DNA level, this CDR3 is encoded by other sequences in the same sample as well. The chain combines TRBV2 with TRBJ1-1; 8 bases line up with TRBD1. J was trimmed by 1 base and V by 8 bases; bases with no gene match: 3. CDR1 is SNHLY and CDR2 is FYNNEI in the germline V gene. This CDR3 is 13 amino acids long. The CDR3: CASSQGENTEAFF. The CDR3, as DNA: TGTGCCAGCTCACAGGGGGAGAACACTGAAGCTTTCTTT.

This chain uses TRBV11-1 with TRBJ2-7; TRBD2 is a possible D gene (6 bases). Germline loops: CDR1 SGHAT, CDR2 FQDESV (reference sequence). The V gene lost 3 bases and the J gene lost 6 bases, with 21 bases spanning the gap. This CDR3 region has 16 residues. The CDR3 spells CASSLISAGPRPEQYF. The CDR3 DNA follows: TGTGCCAGCAGCTTGATTTCAGCGGGCCCCAGGCCCGAGCAGTACTTC.

The rearrangement joins TRBV9 to TRBJ2-3, with 8 positions matching TRBD2. This CDR3 region has 16 residues. The germline V gene encodes CDR1 SGDLS and CDR2 YYNGEE. V shed 0 bases and J 4 bases; nucleotides not matched to a gene: 7. Here the CDR3 DNA reads TGTGCCAGCAGCGTAGGGACGGGAGGGCCCGCAGATACGCAGTATTTT. Amino acids: CASSVGTGGPADTQYF.